Included here is one T cell receptor (beta chain) sequence, with context. This entry comes from a study of blood T cell dynamics during melanoma immunotherapy. Time point given: week 3, after first cycle of checkpoint inhibitor. Sampling occurred pretreatment (T0) and at week 3 (W3), after cycle one of checkpoint blockade. V lost 6 bases, J lost 0 bases, and 11 bases stayed unmatched. Looked up from germline, CDR1 is WSHSY and CDR2 is SAAADI. The length of the CDR3 is 19 residues. Sequencing used immunoSEQ multiplex PCR; TCRdb keeps in-frame clones, though not all of them. Found here are around 13,000 clones, about 90% of them singletons; the top ten hold around 0.19%.

V usage is TRBV10-2 and J usage is TRBJ2-3; 14 positions agree with TRBD2. The source material was effector memory CD8+ T cells from blood, sampled from a patient treated with checkpoint blockade. This TCR derives from a human donor with melanoma. The CDR3 loop reads CASSGGLAGGFTSTDTQYF. CDR3 nucleotides: TGCGCCAGCAGCGGTGGACTAGCGGGAGGCTTTACTAGCACAGATACGCAGTATTTT.